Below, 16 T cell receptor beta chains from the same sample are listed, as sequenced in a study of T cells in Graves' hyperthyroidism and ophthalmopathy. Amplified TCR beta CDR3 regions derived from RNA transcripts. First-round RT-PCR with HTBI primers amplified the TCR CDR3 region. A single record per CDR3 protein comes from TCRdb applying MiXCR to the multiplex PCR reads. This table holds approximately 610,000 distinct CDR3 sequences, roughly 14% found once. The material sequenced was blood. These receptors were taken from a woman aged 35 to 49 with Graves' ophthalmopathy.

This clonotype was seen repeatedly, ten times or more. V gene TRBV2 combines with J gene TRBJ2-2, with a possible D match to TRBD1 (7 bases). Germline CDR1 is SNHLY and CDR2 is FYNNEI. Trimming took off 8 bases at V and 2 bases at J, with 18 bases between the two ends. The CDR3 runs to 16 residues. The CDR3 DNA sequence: TGTGCCAGCCAGGGGGGTCCCGGAACCAACACCGGGGAGCTGTTTTTT. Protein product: CASQGGPGTNTGELFF.

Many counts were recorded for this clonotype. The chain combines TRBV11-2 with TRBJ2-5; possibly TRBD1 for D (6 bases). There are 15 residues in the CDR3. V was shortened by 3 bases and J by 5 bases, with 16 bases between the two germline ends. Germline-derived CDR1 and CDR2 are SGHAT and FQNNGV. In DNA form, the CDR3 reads TGTGCCAGCAGCTTCGCCACAGGGATTAGGGAGACCCAGTACTTC. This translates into CASSFATGIRETQYF.

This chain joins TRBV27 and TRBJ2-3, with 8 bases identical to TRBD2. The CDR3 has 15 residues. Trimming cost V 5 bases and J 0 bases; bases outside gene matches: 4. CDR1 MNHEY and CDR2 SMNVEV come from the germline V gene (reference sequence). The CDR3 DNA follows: TGTGCCAGCAGTACCAGCGGGAGAAGCACAGATACGCAGTATTTT. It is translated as CASSTSGRSTDTQYF.

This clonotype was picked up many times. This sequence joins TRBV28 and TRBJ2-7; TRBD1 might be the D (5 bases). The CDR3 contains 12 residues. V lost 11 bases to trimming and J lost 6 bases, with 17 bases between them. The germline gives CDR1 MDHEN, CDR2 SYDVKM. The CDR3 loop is CAVQGPFSEQYF. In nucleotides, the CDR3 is TGTGCCGTCCAGGGCCCCTTCTCCGAGCAGTACTTC.

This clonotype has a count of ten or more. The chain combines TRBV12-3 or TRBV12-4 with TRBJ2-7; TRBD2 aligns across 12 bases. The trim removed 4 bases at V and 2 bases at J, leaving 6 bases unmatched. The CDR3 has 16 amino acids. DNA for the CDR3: TGTGCCAGCAGTTGGGGACTAGCGGGCGAGACCTACGAGCAGTACTTC. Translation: CASSWGLAGETYEQYF.

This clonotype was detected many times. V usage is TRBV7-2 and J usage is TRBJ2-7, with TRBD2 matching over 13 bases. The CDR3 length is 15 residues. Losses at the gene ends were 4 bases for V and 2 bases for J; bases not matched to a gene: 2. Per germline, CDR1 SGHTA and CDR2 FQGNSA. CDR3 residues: CASSSGLAGTYEQYF. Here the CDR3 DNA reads TGTGCCAGCAGCTCGGGACTAGCGGGAACCTACGAGCAGTACTTC.

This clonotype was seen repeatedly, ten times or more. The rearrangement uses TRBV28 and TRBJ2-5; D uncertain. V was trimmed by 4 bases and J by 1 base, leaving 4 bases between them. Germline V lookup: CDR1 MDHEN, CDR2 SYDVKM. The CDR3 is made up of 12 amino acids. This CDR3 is CASSWSQETQYF. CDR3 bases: TGTGCCAGCAGTTGGAGCCAAGAGACCCAGTACTTC.

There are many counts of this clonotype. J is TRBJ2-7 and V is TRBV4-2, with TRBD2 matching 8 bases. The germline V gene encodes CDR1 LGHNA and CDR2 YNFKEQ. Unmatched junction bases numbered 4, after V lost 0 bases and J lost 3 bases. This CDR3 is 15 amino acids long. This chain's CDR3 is CASSQDSGTSYEQYF. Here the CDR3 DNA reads TGTGCCAGCAGCCAAGATTCGGGGACTAGCTACGAGCAGTACTTC.

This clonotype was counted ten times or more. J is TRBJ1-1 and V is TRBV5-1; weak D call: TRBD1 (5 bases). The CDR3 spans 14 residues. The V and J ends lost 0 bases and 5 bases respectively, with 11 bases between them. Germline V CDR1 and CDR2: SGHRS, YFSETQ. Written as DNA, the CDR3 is TGCGCCAGCAGCTTGGCCCCAGGGCGGACTGAAGCTTTCTTT. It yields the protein CASSLAPGRTEAFF.

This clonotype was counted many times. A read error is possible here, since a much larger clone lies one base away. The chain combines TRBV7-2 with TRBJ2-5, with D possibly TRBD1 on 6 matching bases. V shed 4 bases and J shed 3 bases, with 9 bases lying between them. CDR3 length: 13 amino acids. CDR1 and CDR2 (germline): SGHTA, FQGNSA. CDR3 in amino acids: CASSSRTEETQYF. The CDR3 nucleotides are TGTGCCAGCAGCTCCCGGACAGAAGAGACCCAGTACTTC.

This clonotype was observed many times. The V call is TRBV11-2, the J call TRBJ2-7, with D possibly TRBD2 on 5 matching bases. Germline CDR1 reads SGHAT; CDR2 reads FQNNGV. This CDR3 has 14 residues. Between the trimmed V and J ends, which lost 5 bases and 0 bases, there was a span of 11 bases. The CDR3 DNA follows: TGTGCCAGCAGCGTACTAGGGAGCTCCTACGAGCAGTACTTC. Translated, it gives CASSVLGSSYEQYF.

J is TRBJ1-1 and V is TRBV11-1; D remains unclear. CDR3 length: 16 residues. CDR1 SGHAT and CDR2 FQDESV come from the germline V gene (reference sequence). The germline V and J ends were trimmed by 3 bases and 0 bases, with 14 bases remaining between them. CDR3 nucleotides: TGTGCCAGCAGCTTGTTATCGGTTGAACTGAACACTGAAGCTTTCTTT. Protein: CASSLLSVELNTEAFF.

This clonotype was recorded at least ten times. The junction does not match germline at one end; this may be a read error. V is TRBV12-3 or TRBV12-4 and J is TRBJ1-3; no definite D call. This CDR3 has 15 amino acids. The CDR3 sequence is CASSLITVSGNAIYF. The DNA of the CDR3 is TGTGCCAGCAGTTTAATAACAGTCTCTGGAAACGCCATATATTTT.

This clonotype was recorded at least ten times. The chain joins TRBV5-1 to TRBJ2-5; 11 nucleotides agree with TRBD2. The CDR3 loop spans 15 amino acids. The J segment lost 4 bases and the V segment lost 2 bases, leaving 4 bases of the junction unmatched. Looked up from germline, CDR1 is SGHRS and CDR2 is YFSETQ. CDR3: CASSLLAGVLETQYF. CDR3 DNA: TGCGCCAGCAGCTTACTAGCGGGAGTGTTAGAGACCCAGTACTTC.

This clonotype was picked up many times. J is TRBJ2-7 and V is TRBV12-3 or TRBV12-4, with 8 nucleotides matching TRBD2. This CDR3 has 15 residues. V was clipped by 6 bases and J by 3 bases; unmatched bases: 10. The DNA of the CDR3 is TGTGCCAGCAGCTCAACGGGAGGGCCCTACTACGAGCAGTACTTC. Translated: CASSSTGGPYYEQYF.

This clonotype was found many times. Here the CDR3 DNA reads TGTGCCAGCAGTTTATATGTTTATAGCAATCAGCCCCAGCATTTT. This sequence encodes CASSLYVYSNQPQHF. V is TRBV28 and J is TRBJ1-5; D gene uncertain. The CDR3 length is 15 residues. Deletions cut 1 base from V and 0 bases from J, with 7 bases between. CDR1 is MDHEN, CDR2 SYDVKM, per germline.